A single sample is the source of the 11 T cell receptor beta chains below, sequenced in a study of vaccination and CD4 T cells after COVID-19. Cultured CD4+ T cell DNA was sequenced using the Oncomine TCR Beta short-read assay. Genomic DNA was isolated from cultured CD4+ T cells. TCRdb used MiXCR to reprocess the PCR reads, holding one entry per CDR3 protein. The sample lists thousands of distinct CDR3 sequences; over 30% were seen once. No antigen is known for these receptors. Treatment in this sample: roughly 10-day PBMC culture with coronavirus spike peptide pools or control peptides (ViraFEST assay). Pre-COVID-19 pandemic sampling (2011-2018) yielded the unexposed donor's CD4+ T cells. Sample: CD4+ T cells from blood, cultured in vitro. These receptors were collected from a human donor in good health.

The chain couples TRBV27 to TRBJ2-7; perhaps TRBD2 as D (6 bases). Germline values: CDR1 MNHEY, CDR2 SMNVEV (reference sequence). Trimming removed 2 bases at V and 6 bases at J, with 14 bases between. The CDR3 sequence is 14 residues long. CDR3 bases: TGTGCCAGCAGTTTAGCGGGGTCTCTGGGCGAGCAGTACTTC. It yields the protein CASSLAGSLGEQYF.

This chain joins TRBV4-3 and TRBJ1-6; possible D gene TRBD1, 5 bases. With 1 base removed from V and 1 base from J, the gap between germline ends came to 8 bases. Germline CDR1 is LGHNA and CDR2 is YSLEER. There are 16 residues in the CDR3. This CDR3 is CASSQAGGSYNSPLHF. The CDR3 nucleotides are TGCGCCAGCAGCCAAGCGGGGGGGTCCTATAATTCACCCCTCCACTTT.

This clonotype was seen a few times. The chain combines TRBV15 with TRBJ1-2; 7 nucleotides agree with TRBD1. The V gene's germline CDR1 is LNHNV and CDR2 YYDKDF (reference sequence). The CDR3 spans 14 residues. The V and J ends lost 1 base and 8 bases, in that order; junction bases with no gene match: 7. The CDR3 DNA reads as TGTGCCACCAGCAGAGGTCAGGGGGTGAGGGGCTACACCTTC. Amino acid sequence: CATSRGQGVRGYTF.

This clonotype turned up a few times. This chain links TRBV6-2 or TRBV6-3 with TRBJ1-1; TRBD1 might be the D (5 bases). This CDR3 is 15 amino acids long. Germline-derived CDR1 and CDR2 are MNHEY and SVGEGT. Trimming pared 2 bases from V and 2 bases from J, leaving 12 bases between. The CDR3 DNA reads as TGTGCCAGCAGTTACGCGAGACAGACTAACACTGAAGCTTTCTTT. Its translation is CASSYARQTNTEAFF.

The table lists this clonotype with a few counts. At one end the junction does not follow the germline gene, possibly because of a read error. The gene calls are TRBV6-2 or TRBV6-3 and TRBJ2-1, with 8 bases identical to TRBD2. Looked up from germline, CDR1 is MNHEY and CDR2 is SVGEGT. This CDR3 spans 14 amino acids. In DNA, the CDR3 is TGTGCCACCAGTACGGGGGGGGCCTACAATGAGCAGTTCTTC. Its translation: CATSTGGAYNEQFF.

This clonotype was counted only a few times. The CDR3 DNA sequence: TGTGCCAGCGACAGCACCTACAATGAGCAGTTCTTC. As protein: CASDSTYNEQFF. The gene calls are TRBV19 and TRBJ2-1; D is perhaps TRBD1 (5 bases). Germline-derived CDR1 and CDR2 are LNHDA and SQIVND (reference sequence). This CDR3 is built from 12 residues. V was trimmed by 9 bases and J by 2 bases, leaving 8 bases between them.

This clonotype is a singleton in its sample. J is TRBJ1-5 and V is TRBV4-1; TRBD1 is a possible D gene (5 bases). Per the germline V gene, CDR1 is MGHRA and CDR2 is YSYEKL. The CDR3 consists of 17 residues. V was cut by 1 base and J by 2 bases, with 15 bases left in between. In DNA form, the CDR3 reads TGCGCCAGCAGCCAAGTCCCCAGGGAGTGGGGCAATCAGCCCCAGCATTTT. It is translated as CASSQVPREWGNQPQHF.

This chain connects TRBV6-2 or TRBV6-3 to TRBJ2-3; D not resolved. This CDR3 comprises 11 residues. Germline V lookup: CDR1 MNHEY, CDR2 SVGEGT. V was cut by 7 bases and J by 1 base, with 3 bases left in between. Here the CDR3 reads CASKRTDTQYF. DNA of the CDR3: TGTGCCAGCAAACGCACAGATACGCAGTATTTT.

CDR3 protein: CAISEAFKKGSNQPQHF. CDR3 nucleotides: TGTGCCATCAGTGAGGCATTCAAGAAGGGAAGCAATCAGCCCCAGCATTTT. This chain joins TRBV10-3 and TRBJ1-5; no clear D gene. The CDR3 loop spans 17 amino acids. Per the germline V gene, CDR1 is ENHRY and CDR2 is SYGVKD. Trimming removed 2 bases at V and 1 base at J, with 15 bases between.

This clonotype appeared a single time. V is TRBV29-1 and J is TRBJ1-5, with D maybe TRBD1 (6 bases). Between the trimmed V and J ends, which lost 6 bases and 2 bases, there was a span of 14 bases. Per germline, CDR1 SQVTM and CDR2 ANQGSEA. The CDR3 is 14 residues long. CDR3 nucleotides: TGCAGCGTGGCCGGGCCAGGGGGCAATCAGCCCCAGCATTTT. This sequence encodes CSVAGPGGNQPQHF.

This sequence joins TRBV30 and TRBJ1-5; perhaps TRBD1 as D (6 bases). Germline V gene sequence: CDR1 GTSNPN, CDR2 SVGIG (reference sequence). There are 18 residues in the CDR3. The V gene lost 2 bases and the J gene lost 0 bases, with 20 bases spanning the gap. The CDR3 spells CAWSSPQRGTPSNQPQHF. CDR3 sequence (DNA): TGTGCCTGGAGTTCCCCTCAGAGGGGGACCCCTAGCAATCAGCCCCAGCATTTT.